These T cell receptor beta chains were read from a single sample in a study of T cell repertoires in cytomegalovirus infection. No antigen has been identified for these receptors. TCRdb analysed the reads with MiXCR anew, one entry per CDR3 protein. The data hold approximately 990,000 distinct CDR3 sequences, with 30% to 40% observed a single time. Sample: cultured CD8+ T cells from PBMCs, taken from culture after CMV antigen stimulation. The source is a human donor in good health (CMV status not recorded). Some clones in this sample may be carry-over from other donors' samples. Each CDR3 is given with its conserved first and last residue. Clone size is stated in some rows and not others, as once, few, many or a class when expanded.

V gene	J gene	clone size	CDR3 protein
TRBV9	TRBJ2-3	few	CASSEGTSGAASTDTQYF
TRBV6-2/TRBV6-3	TRBJ2-1	-	CASSSWEWEQFF
TRBV28	TRBJ2-5	few	CASSYGLMGKETQYF
TRBV12-3/TRBV12-4	TRBJ1-5	few	CASSPGVDSNQPQHF
TRBV6-2/TRBV6-3	TRBJ1-1	-	CASKEGQGRRTEAFF
TRBV11-3	TRBJ1-1	few	CASSAAGMNTEAFF
TRBV6-1	TRBJ2-1	-	CATTGDRGYNEQFF
TRBV24-1	TRBJ1-1	-	CATSAQWNTEAFF
TRBV6-1	TRBJ1-1	few	CASSESGTVGTEAFF
TRBV19	TRBJ1-5	-	CASSIDHGNGNQPQHF
TRBV7-8	TRBJ2-5	many	CASSLLAGARETQYF
TRBV7-9	TRBJ2-1	many	CASSLGQGASNEQFF
TRBV4-1	TRBJ2-3	few	CASSHAGVSTDTQYF
TRBV9	TRBJ1-1	many	CASSRTDTEAFF
TRBV5-1	TRBJ2-7	-	CASSLGQGDNEQYF
TRBV7-6	TRBJ1-1	many	CASSPDLTGGGTEAFF
TRBV12-3/TRBV12-4	TRBJ2-3	-	CASSSGGMADTQYF
TRBV19	TRBJ1-5	few	CATTSRLVSNQPQHF
TRBV25-1	TRBJ1-1	-	CASGVGGTEAFF
TRBV6-2/TRBV6-3	TRBJ2-2	-	CASTLMLNTGELFF
TRBV28	TRBJ1-1	-	CASSRTAWVNTEAFF
TRBV6-2/TRBV6-3	TRBJ2-5	few	CASTPSVLETQYF
TRBV19	TRBJ1-1	few	CAGSDRVWTEAFF
TRBV7-2	TRBJ2-3	many	CASSLGGLLGNF
TRBV2	TRBJ1-1	-	CASKRGVTEAFF
TRBV29-1	TRBJ1-2	-	CSDEQGAFGYTF
TRBV29-1	TRBJ1-1	-	CSVERGPEAFF
TRBV19	TRBJ2-3	few	CASSVPLAGGPDTQYF
TRBV7-9	TRBJ1-4	few	CASSAQLGTNEKLFF
TRBV6-2/TRBV6-3	TRBJ2-1	-	CASSFQGRHNEQFF
TRBV24-1	TRBJ2-1	few	CATSPAGVYNEQFF
TRBV6-6	TRBJ1-2	-	CASRYLGQGASYGYTF
TRBV7-3	TRBJ2-5	medium-sized	CASSPLGRETQYF
TRBV24-1	TRBJ2-2	once	CATSDISLDPSGELFF
TRBV6-1	TRBJ2-1	many	CASSSGSGGRNEQFF
TRBV10-3	TRBJ1-5	few	CAARENKNQPQHF
TRBV7-6	TRBJ2-1	many	CASSSYEGHQPYNEQFF
TRBV12-3/TRBV12-4	TRBJ2-4	-	CATGSGAKNIQYF
TRBV7-3	TRBJ2-2	many	CASSSSTGELFF
TRBV6-5	TRBJ1-2	few	CASSYSRGLNYGYTF
TRBV25-1	TRBJ1-1	-	CAIHLWVFLRNTEAFF
TRBV6-5	TRBJ1-1	-	CASSYSDQGNTEAFF
TRBV7-2	TRBJ1-1	many	CASSFDSLYTEAFF
TRBV12-3/TRBV12-4	TRBJ2-3	many	CASSRDLGWDTDTQYF
TRBV7-9	TRBJ1-1	many	CASSPIRGTEAFF
TRBV7-8	TRBJ2-2	many	CASSPGTGLANTGELFF
TRBV6-9	TRBJ2-5	-	CASSYSRGYAGFPETQYF
TRBV14	TRBJ1-1	-	CASSVAGGVNTEAFF
TRBV6-5	TRBJ2-3	-	CASSTPPGWVAGFGTDTQYF
TRBV7-2	TRBJ1-2	many	CASSSPVGGAQNYGYTF
TRBV3-1	TRBJ1-4	once	CASSQDFRVWTTNEKLFF
TRBV27	TRBJ1-1	few	CASSLGGMGTEAFF
TRBV19	TRBJ1-1	-	CASSTGYTEAFF